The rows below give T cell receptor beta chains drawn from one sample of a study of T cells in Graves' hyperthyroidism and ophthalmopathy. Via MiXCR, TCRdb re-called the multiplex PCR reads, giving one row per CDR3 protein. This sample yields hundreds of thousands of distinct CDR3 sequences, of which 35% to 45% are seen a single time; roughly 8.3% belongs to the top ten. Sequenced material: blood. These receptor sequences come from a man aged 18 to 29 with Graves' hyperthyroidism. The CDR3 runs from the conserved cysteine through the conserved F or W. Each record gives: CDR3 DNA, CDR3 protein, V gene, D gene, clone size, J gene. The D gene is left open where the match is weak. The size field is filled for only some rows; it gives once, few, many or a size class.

CDR3 DNA: TGTGCCAGCAGTGCTTCAGGGGGAGAGAGCAATCAGCCCCAGCATTTT
CDR3 protein: CASSASGGESNQPQHF
V gene: TRBV7-8
D gene: TRBD1
clone size: -
J gene: TRBJ1-5

CDR3 DNA: TGTGCCACCAGCAGTGAACCCAATCTCCACGAGCAGTACTTC
CDR3 protein: CATSSEPNLHEQYF
V gene: TRBV15
D gene: -
clone size: -
J gene: TRBJ2-7

CDR3 DNA: TGTGCTAGCAGCTTAGGTGGGACTAGCGGGAGTGGGGAGACCCAGTACTTC
CDR3 protein: CASSLGGTSGSGETQYF
V gene: TRBV7-7
D gene: TRBD2
clone size: many
J gene: TRBJ2-5

CDR3 DNA: TGTGCCAGCAGGGCATCCTACTCCGGGACGGCGAACACTGAAGCTTTCTTT
CDR3 protein: CASRASYSGTANTEAFF
V gene: TRBV12-3/TRBV12-4
D gene: -
clone size: many
J gene: TRBJ1-1

CDR3 DNA: TGCGCCAGCAGCCACCTCGGACAGGGCAACTATGACTACACCTTC
CDR3 protein: CASSHLGQGNYDYTF
V gene: TRBV4-1
D gene: TRBD1
clone size: -
J gene: TRBJ1-2

CDR3 DNA: TGCAGTGCTATTTTAATTCACACTGAAGCTTTCTTT
CDR3 protein: CSAILIHTEAFF
V gene: TRBV20-1
D gene: -
clone size: many
J gene: TRBJ1-1

CDR3 DNA: TGCGCCAGCAGCCAGGACAGGGACTCTGGGGCCAACGTCCTGACTTTC
CDR3 protein: CASSQDRDSGANVLTF
V gene: TRBV4-3
D gene: TRBD1
clone size: few
J gene: TRBJ2-6

CDR3 DNA: TGCAGTGCTAGAGATCACGACAGGGGAGAGGCCCAGTACTTC
CDR3 protein: CSARDHDRGEAQYF
V gene: TRBV20-1
D gene: TRBD1
clone size: -
J gene: TRBJ2-5

CDR3 DNA: TGTGCCATCAGTGCCGGGACAGGAACCTATGGCTACACCTTC
CDR3 protein: CAISAGTGTYGYTF
V gene: TRBV10-3
D gene: TRBD1
clone size: -
J gene: TRBJ1-2

CDR3 DNA: TGCGCCAGCAGCCAAGGAGACACATCCTACGAGAAGTACTTC
CDR3 protein: CASSQGDTSYEKYF
V gene: TRBV7-8
D gene: -
clone size: once
J gene: TRBJ2-7

CDR3 DNA: TGTGCCAGCAGTTTAGGATTCGAGCGTGGCTACACCTTC
CDR3 protein: CASSLGFERGYTF
V gene: TRBV12-3/TRBV12-4
D gene: -
clone size: -
J gene: TRBJ1-2

CDR3 DNA: TGCAGCGTTAGGGTAGCGATTTGGATCGGGGAGCTGTTTTTT
CDR3 protein: CSVRVAIWIGELFF
V gene: TRBV29-1
D gene: -
clone size: many
J gene: TRBJ2-2

CDR3 DNA: TGTGCCAGCAGCTTGGGTGACAGGGGCAACTATGGCTACACCTTC
CDR3 protein: CASSLGDRGNYGYTF
V gene: TRBV5-6
D gene: TRBD1
clone size: few
J gene: TRBJ1-2

CDR3 DNA: TGTGCCAGCAGCTTAGGGAGAGGCTCTGGGGCCAACGTCCTGACTTTC
CDR3 protein: CASSLGRGSGANVLTF
V gene: TRBV7-2
D gene: -
clone size: many
J gene: TRBJ2-6

CDR3 DNA: TGTGCCAGCAGCGCTAGCGGGGGCTACACAGATACGCAGTATTTT
CDR3 protein: CASSASGGYTDTQYF
V gene: TRBV9
D gene: TRBD2
clone size: -
J gene: TRBJ2-3

CDR3 DNA: TGTGCCAGCAGTGAAGACAGGGTCCACGAGCAGTACTTC
CDR3 protein: CASSEDRVHEQYF
V gene: TRBV25-1
D gene: TRBD1
clone size: -
J gene: TRBJ2-7

CDR3 DNA: TGTGCCAGTAGTATCCAGGACGGGAATGAAAAACTGTTTTTT
CDR3 protein: CASSIQDGNEKLFF
V gene: TRBV19
D gene: -
clone size: few
J gene: TRBJ1-4

CDR3 DNA: TGTGCCAGCAGCTTTGGGGCCTACAATCAGCCCCAGTACTTC
CDR3 protein: CASSFGAYNQPQYF
V gene: TRBV7-2
D gene: -
clone size: -
J gene: TRBJ2-5

CDR3 DNA: TGTGCCAGCAGTGACGCGGGGGAGGCTACGCAGTATTTT
CDR3 protein: CASSDAGEATQYF
V gene: TRBV6-4
D gene: TRBD2
clone size: -
J gene: TRBJ2-3

CDR3 DNA: TGTGCCAGCAGCCATCGGACAGGGAACACTGAAGCTTTCTTT
CDR3 protein: CASSHRTGNTEAFF
V gene: TRBV3-1
D gene: TRBD1
clone size: many
J gene: TRBJ1-1

CDR3 DNA: TGTGCCATCAGTGGGACGGGGGATAACTATGGCTACACCTTC
CDR3 protein: CAISGTGDNYGYTF
V gene: TRBV10-3
D gene: -
clone size: many
J gene: TRBJ1-2

CDR3 DNA: TGTGCCAGCAGCGCCACAGGGAGCAATCAGCCCCAGCATTTT
CDR3 protein: CASSATGSNQPQHF
V gene: TRBV2
D gene: -
clone size: many
J gene: TRBJ1-5

CDR3 DNA: TGTGCCAGCAGTCTAACGAGTGGGGCCGGGGAGCTGTTTTTT
CDR3 protein: CASSLTSGAGELFF
V gene: TRBV7-9
D gene: -
clone size: many
J gene: TRBJ2-2